What follows describes a single TCR beta chain. Additional DNA sequences in this sample encode the identical CDR3. This sample is drawn from a study of T cell responses to AZD1222 COVID-19 vaccine. Clones were read by immunoSEQ multiplex PCR, and TCRdb kept only the in-frame ones, dropping some. The sample carries 150,000 to 200,000 clones, just under 90% recorded once. Trimming took 3 bases from V and 4 from J, leaving 7 bases between them. CDR3 length: 13 residues. Germline CDR1 and CDR2: KGHSH and LQKENI. The rearrangement joins TRBV18 to TRBJ1-5; D gene unclear. The sequence derives from an adult in good health. The material was peripheral blood, obtained on day 0 of AZD1222 vaccination. The CDR3 is CASSPGGNQPQHF. The CDR3 DNA reads as TGTGCCAGCTCACCGGGCGGGAATCAGCCCCAGCATTTT.